Following are 15 T cell receptor beta chains from one sample sequenced in a study of neurological immune-mediated disorders. TCRdb re-called the 5' RACE reads with MiXCR, one entry per CDR3 protein. Of 65,000 to 80,000 distinct CDR3 sequences listed, approximately 5% were seen once; the top ten hold 2.2%. Material: PBMCs. The source is a woman between 65 and 79 years old with multiple sclerosis.

This clonotype was recorded at least ten times. The chain joins TRBV12-3 or TRBV12-4 to TRBJ1-1; 9 bases map to TRBD1. The V segment lost 6 bases and the J segment 11 bases; nucleotides outside the gene matches: 10. The CDR3 totals 13 residues. CDR3 in DNA: TGTGCCAGCAGCCTGGGGCCCGACAGGGGGGCTTTCTTT. Residues: CASSLGPDRGAFF.

This clonotype occurred many times. This sequence joins TRBV12-3 or TRBV12-4 and TRBJ2-5; D is uncertain. The CDR3 is 14 residues long. The germline V and J ends were trimmed by 0 bases and 5 bases, with 10 bases remaining between them. The DNA for the CDR3 is TGTGCCAGCAGTTTAGCCTCAGGCGCCGAGACCCAGTACTTC. It yields the protein CASSLASGAETQYF.

This clonotype was detected many times. This chain links TRBV25-1 with TRBJ2-1; 9 positions match TRBD1. Germline V gene lookup returns CDR1 MGHDK and CDR2 SYGVNS. This CDR3 comprises 14 residues. V was pared by 10 bases and J by 4 bases, with 8 bases of the junction left unmatched. In DNA, the CDR3 is TGTGCCACTACCGGGACAGGGCTTTACAATGAGCAGTTCTTC. Protein sequence: CATTGTGLYNEQFF.

This clonotype was recorded at least ten times. For the CDR3, the DNA is TGCGCCAGCAGCCAAGATACGGGGGGAGGCGGCTATGGCTACACCTTC. Amino acid sequence: CASSQDTGGGGYGYTF. The chain joins TRBV4-3 to TRBJ1-2; tentative D call: TRBD1 (5 bases). CDR3 length: 16 amino acids. From germline, CDR1 is LGHNA and CDR2 YSLEER. V lost 0 bases, J lost 4 bases, and 15 bases lay in between.

There are many counts of this clonotype. The chain is built from TRBV20-1 and TRBJ2-1; D ambiguous. V was shortened by 5 bases and J by 4 bases, with 3 bases between the two germline ends. CDR1 and CDR2 (germline): DFQATT, SNEGSKA (reference sequence). CDR3 length: 10 amino acids. This chain's CDR3 is CSAGYNEQFF. The CDR3, as DNA: TGCAGTGCTGGATACAATGAGCAGTTCTTC.

There are a few counts of this clonotype. One junction end does not reproduce the germline sequence, and a read error may be involved. The genes are TRBV7-2 and TRBJ1-3; weak D call: TRBD1 (6 bases). CDR3 length equals 15 residues. In germline, CDR1 is SGHTA, CDR2 FQGNSA. CDR3 coding DNA: TGTGCCAGCAGCGTAGCCGGGACACTTGGAAACACCATATATTTT. As protein: CASSVAGTLGNTIYF. Full variable domain (missing parts from reference TRBV7-2 and TRBJ1-3): GAGVSQSPSNKVTEKGKDVELRCDPISGHTALYWYRQSLGQGLEFLIYFQGNSAPDKSGLPSDRFSAERTGGSVSTLTIQRTQQEDSAVYLCASSVAGTLGNTIYFGEGSWLTVV.

This clonotype was picked up many times. The chain employs TRBV5-1 and TRBJ1-3; a weak D match, TRBD1 (5 bases). CDR1 is SGHRS, CDR2 YFSETQ, per germline. The CDR3 runs to 13 residues. V lost 7 bases and J 4 bases, leaving 12 bases between the germline ends. CDR3: CASAREFGNTIYF. The CDR3 region has the DNA TGCGCCAGCGCCAGGGAATTCGGAAACACCATATATTTT.

Many counts were recorded for this clonotype. The chain links TRBV4-3 to TRBJ2-1; 13 positions match TRBD2. The CDR3 is made up of 16 amino acids. CDR1 and CDR2 from the germline V gene are LGHNA and YSLEER. The J segment lost 9 bases and the V segment lost 4 bases, leaving 9 bases of the junction unmatched. CDR3 sequence (DNA): TGCGCCAGCAGCCGCCAAGGGACTAGCGGGAAAGGTGAGCAGTTCTTC. Translation: CASSRQGTSGKGEQFF.

The J gene is TRBJ2-7, the V gene TRBV6-1, with D possibly matching TRBD2 (7 bases). CDR1 and CDR2 (germline): MNHNS, SASEGT. V was trimmed by 11 bases and J by 1 base, leaving 15 bases between them. CDR3 length equals 13 residues. The CDR3 loop is CAGEGGESYEQYF. DNA of the CDR3: TGTGCCGGGGAGGGGGGAGAGTCCTACGAGCAGTACTTC.

In its sample, this clonotype was seen many times. The chain uses TRBV9 and TRBJ2-3; D assignment may be TRBD1 or TRBD2 (7 bases each). The CDR3 spans 16 residues. Germline V gene sequence: CDR1 SGDLS, CDR2 YYNGEE. The V gene lost 1 base and the J gene lost 6 bases, with 18 bases spanning the gap. DNA for the CDR3: TGTGCCAGCAGCGTAACGATTACAGGGGAGGGGGATACGCAGTATTTT. Protein product: CASSVTITGEGDTQYF.

This clonotype occurred many times. The chain links TRBV7-2 to TRBJ2-5; 12 bases map to TRBD2. This CDR3 contains 21 residues. With 0 bases clipped from V and 1 base from J, the junction kept 15 bases outside the gene matches. CDR1 SGHTA and CDR2 FQGNSA come from the germline V gene. This CDR3 reads CASSLAGGSTSGRSGQETQYF. The CDR3 DNA reads as TGTGCCAGCAGCTTAGCTGGCGGTTCGACTAGCGGGAGATCAGGCCAAGAGACCCAGTACTTC.

In its sample, this clonotype was seen many times. The CDR3 loop is CASSQEAGTTTQYF. For the CDR3, the DNA is TGTGCCAGCAGTCAGGAAGCAGGGACTACAACGCAGTATTTT. The V gene is TRBV6-5, the J gene TRBJ2-3, with 7 bases matching TRBD2. This CDR3 contains 14 residues. Germline CDR1 and CDR2: MNHEY and SVGAGI. The V and J ends lost 5 bases and 9 bases, in that order; junction bases with no gene match: 11.

This clonotype occurred many times. The chain has TRBV3-1 and TRBJ2-7, with 10 bases aligning to TRBD2. The CDR3 consists of 15 residues. Germline values: CDR1 LGHDT, CDR2 YNNKEL (reference sequence). Losses at the gene ends were 2 bases for V and 2 bases for J; bases not matched to a gene: 3. The CDR3 coding sequence is TGTGCCAGCAGCCAACTCAGCGGGAGGGCCTACGAGCAGTACTTC. As protein: CASSQLSGRAYEQYF.

The chain carries TRBV7-8 and TRBJ2-1; weak D call: TRBD2 (5 bases). With 6 bases removed from V and 4 bases from J, the gap between germline ends came to 16 bases. The CDR3 is 15 residues long. Germline V CDR1 and CDR2: SGHVS, FQNEAQ. CDR3 coding DNA: TGTGCCAGCAGGTTGCGGGCAGAATCATACAATGAGCAGTTCTTC. It translates to CASRLRAESYNEQFF. Using reference TRBV7-8 and TRBJ2-1 for the parts outside the CDR3, the full variable domain is GAGVSQSPRYKVAKRGQDVALRCDPISGHVSLFWYQQALGQGPEFLTYFQNEAQLDKSGLPSDRFFAERPEGSVSTLKIQRTQQEDSAVYLCASRLRAESYNEQFFGPGTRLTVL.

The chain recombines TRBV14 with TRBJ2-5; no clear D gene. Germline V gives CDR1 SGHDN, CDR2 FVKESK. This CDR3 has 15 amino acids. Trimming removed 1 base from V and 1 base from J, with 10 bases in between. The CDR3 reads CASSQVNSFQETQYF. For the CDR3, the DNA is TGTGCCAGCAGCCAAGTAAACAGTTTCCAAGAGACCCAGTACTTC.